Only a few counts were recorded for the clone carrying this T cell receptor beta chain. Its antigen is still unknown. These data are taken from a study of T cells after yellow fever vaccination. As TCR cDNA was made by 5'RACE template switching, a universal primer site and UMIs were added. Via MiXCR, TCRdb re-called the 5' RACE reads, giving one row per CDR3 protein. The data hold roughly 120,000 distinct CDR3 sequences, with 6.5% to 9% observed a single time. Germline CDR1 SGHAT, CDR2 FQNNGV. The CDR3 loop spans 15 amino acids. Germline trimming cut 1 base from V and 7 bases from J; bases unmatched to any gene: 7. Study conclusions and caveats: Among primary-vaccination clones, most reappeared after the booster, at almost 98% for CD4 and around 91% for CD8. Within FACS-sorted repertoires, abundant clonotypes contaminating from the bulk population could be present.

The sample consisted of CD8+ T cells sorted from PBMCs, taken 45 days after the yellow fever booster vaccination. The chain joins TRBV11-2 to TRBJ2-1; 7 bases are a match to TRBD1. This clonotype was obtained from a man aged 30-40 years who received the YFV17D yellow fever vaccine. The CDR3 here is CASSLGTGVGNEQFF. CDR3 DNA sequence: TGTGCCAGCAGCTTAGGCACAGGGGTGGGGAATGAGCAGTTCTTC.